This T cell receptor (beta chain) emerged from a study of spatial heterogeneity in lung cancer. Background on the study: When available, follow-up PBMC samples taken a median of roughly 26 months after resection were sequenced. Alpha-chain detections were consistently fewer than beta-chain detections among the sequences.

Regarding time point: blood at routine non-recurrence follow-up after resection. Whole RNA, which was extracted from tumor, nontumor lung tissue or frozen PBMC, was sequenced without any cell sorting. This CDR3 spans 15 amino acids. Germline-derived CDR1 and CDR2 are MDHEN and SYDVKM. Trimming pared 5 bases from V and 7 bases from J, leaving 18 bases between. A distinct unique molecular identifier was carried by each TCR cDNA molecule. MiXCR, run by TCRdb on the 5' RACE reads, gives a single entry per CDR3 protein. The repertoire consists of 39,000 or so distinct CDR3 sequences, with over 9.5% occurring once and the leading ten covering roughly 17%.

This clonotype was sampled from a female donor with early-stage non-small cell lung cancer. The chain couples TRBV28 to TRBJ1-5, with D possibly matching TRBD1 (6 bases). Sequencing used PBMCs, obtained at follow-up. CDR3 residues: CASSNHRERGQPQHF. The DNA for the CDR3 is TGTGCCAGCAGTAATCACAGGGAAAGGGGCCAGCCCCAGCATTTT.